The 11 T cell receptor beta chains below were found in one sample sequenced in a study of cytomegalovirus exposure and HLA in healthy donors. This PCR relied on a set of 60 Vbeta primers and 13 Jbeta primers. Clones were sequenced by immunoSEQ multiplex PCR, and TCRdb holds only the in-frame ones, with some missing. The sample consists of about 150,000 clones, around 74% of them appearing once. Material for sequencing was PBMCs. The source is a man in his late teens or twenties in good health and CMV-seropositive.

This chain joins TRBV10-3 and TRBJ1-5; 8 bases fit TRBD1. There are 17 residues in the CDR3. The V and J ends lost 2 bases and 2 bases, in that order; junction bases with no gene match: 8. Germline lookup yields CDR1 ENHRY and CDR2 SYGVKD. CDR3 sequence: CAISEVPRGQRNQPQHF. The CDR3 bases are TGTGCCATCAGTGAGGTACCCAGGGGGCAACGCAATCAGCCCCAGCATTTT.

The chain uses TRBV5-1 and TRBJ2-5; 16 bases agree with TRBD2. The J segment lost 5 bases and the V segment lost 4 bases, leaving 8 bases of the junction unmatched. This CDR3 is 17 amino acids long. Germline assignment: CDR1 SGHRS and CDR2 YFSETQ. CDR3 loop: CASSGTSGRAVWETQYF. CDR3 DNA sequence: TGCGCCAGCAGCGGGACTAGCGGGAGGGCCGTATGGGAGACCCAGTACTTC. Combining the CDR3 with reference TRBV5-1 and TRBJ2-5 gives the whole variable domain KAGVTQTPRYLIKTRGQQVTLSCSPISGHRSVSWYQQTPGQGLQFLFEYFSETQRNKGNFPGRFSGRQFSNSRSEMNVSTLELGDSALYLCASSGTSGRAVWETQYFGPGTRLLVL.

This clone was seen a single time. J is TRBJ2-2 and V is TRBV28; 7 bases match TRBD2. Trimming removed 4 bases from V and 6 bases from J; junction bases left unmatched: 5. CDR3 length equals 14 residues. The germline CDR1 and CDR2 sequences are MDHEN and SYDVKM. CDR3 region: CASSWGGVAGELFF. CDR3 sequence (DNA): TGTGCCAGCAGTTGGGGGGGAGTGGCCGGGGAGCTGTTTTTT.

This rearrangement joins TRBV19 to TRBJ1-1; TRBD1 matches 9 bases. From germline, CDR1 is LNHDA and CDR2 SQIVND (reference sequence). Trimming at V came to 6 bases and at J to 13 bases, leaving 15 bases not matched to a gene. The CDR3 loop spans 14 amino acids. The CDR3 nucleotides are TGTGCCAGTAGCTTAAGGGGACAGGGAGGTACGGATTTCTTT. This codes for CASSLRGQGGTDFF.

The table lists this clone with a few counts. V and J are TRBV6-1 and TRBJ1-4; D gene uncertain. Germline CDR1 reads MNHNS; CDR2 reads SASEGT. This CDR3 has 14 amino acids. The germline V and J ends were trimmed by 6 bases and 0 bases, with 8 bases remaining between them. The CDR3 here is CASRGGATNEKLFF. The CDR3 coding sequence is TGTGCCAGCAGAGGCGGAGCAACTAATGAAAAACTGTTTTTT.

As regards this clone: This specimen includes other DNA sequences encoding the same CDR3. The chain carries TRBV5-1 and TRBJ2-7; the D gene is possibly TRBD2 (6 bases). V was clipped by 2 bases and J by 1 base, with 10 bases between them. Germline values: CDR1 SGHRS, CDR2 YFSETQ. This CDR3 has 14 residues. The CDR3 here is CASSLVGGSYEQYF. The CDR3 DNA reads TGCGCCAGCAGCTTAGTTGGGGGGTCCTACGAGCAGTACTTC.

The rearrangement joins TRBV27 to TRBJ1-2; TRBD1 aligns across 8 bases. The CDR3 has 14 residues. The junction had 7 bases not matched to a gene; V was cut back by 6 bases and J by 4 bases. Germline loops: CDR1 MNHEY, CDR2 SMNVEV (reference sequence). In DNA form, the CDR3 reads TGTGCCAGCAGGAGGACAGGGACCCTCTATGGCTACACCTTC. Translating gives CASRRTGTLYGYTF.

The chain links TRBV19 to TRBJ1-1; TRBD1 matches 11 bases. The CDR3 spans 14 residues. Losses at the gene ends were 5 bases for V and 6 bases for J; bases not matched to a gene: 5. Germline V lookup: CDR1 LNHDA, CDR2 SQIVND (reference sequence). The CDR3 reads CASSVGQGASEAFF. CDR3 bases: TGTGCCAGTAGTGTAGGACAGGGGGCCTCTGAAGCTTTCTTT.

The gene calls are TRBV6-5 and TRBJ2-7; tentatively, D is TRBD1 (5 bases). The CDR3 contains 15 residues. Trimming stripped 5 bases from V and 2 bases from J, with 16 bases between. The germline V gene encodes CDR1 MNHEY and CDR2 SVGAGI. CDR3 sequence reads: CASSAKTLGAYEQYF. Here the CDR3 DNA reads TGTGCCAGCAGTGCCAAGACCTTAGGGGCCTACGAGCAGTACTTC.

The rearrangement joins TRBV30 to TRBJ1-2, with D possibly being TRBD1 (6 bases). Deletions cut 1 base from V and 2 bases from J, with 8 bases between. The CDR3 is 13 residues long. Germline lookup yields CDR1 GTSNPN and CDR2 SVGIG (reference sequence). The CDR3: CAWSEQGNYGYTF. In DNA, the CDR3 is TGTGCCTGGAGTGAGCAGGGGAACTATGGCTACACCTTC.

The V gene is TRBV19, the J gene TRBJ1-5; D is perhaps TRBD1 (5 bases). Looked up from germline, CDR1 is LNHDA and CDR2 is SQIVND (reference sequence). V was cut by 5 bases and J by 4 bases, with 12 bases left in between. The CDR3 contains 14 residues. CDR3 coding DNA: TGTGCCAGTAGTGCTCTGCGGGGGAATCAGCCCCAGCATTTT. Protein sequence: CASSALRGNQPQHF.